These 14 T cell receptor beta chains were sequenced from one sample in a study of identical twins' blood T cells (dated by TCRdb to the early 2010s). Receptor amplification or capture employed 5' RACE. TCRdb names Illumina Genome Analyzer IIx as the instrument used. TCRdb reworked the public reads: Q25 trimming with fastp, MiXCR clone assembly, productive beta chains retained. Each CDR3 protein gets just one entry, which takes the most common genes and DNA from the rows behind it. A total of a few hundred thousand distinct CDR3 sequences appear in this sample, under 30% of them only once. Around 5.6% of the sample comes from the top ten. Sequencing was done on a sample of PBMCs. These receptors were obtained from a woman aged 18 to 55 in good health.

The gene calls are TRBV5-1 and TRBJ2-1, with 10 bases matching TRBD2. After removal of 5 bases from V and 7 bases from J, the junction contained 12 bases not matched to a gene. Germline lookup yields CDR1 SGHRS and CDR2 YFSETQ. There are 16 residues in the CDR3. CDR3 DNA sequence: TGCGCCAGCAGAACCCTAGCTAGCGGGAGCCTTAATGAGCAGTTCTTC. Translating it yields CASRTLASGSLNEQFF.

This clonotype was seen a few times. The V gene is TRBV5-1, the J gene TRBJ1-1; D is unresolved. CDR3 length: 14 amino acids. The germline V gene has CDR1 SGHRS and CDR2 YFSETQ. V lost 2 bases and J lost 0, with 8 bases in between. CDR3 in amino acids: CASSFDALNTEAFF. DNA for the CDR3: TGCGCCAGCAGCTTTGATGCCCTGAACACTGAAGCTTTCTTT. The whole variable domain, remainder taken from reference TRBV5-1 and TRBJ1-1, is KAGVTQTPRYLIKTRGQQVTLSCSPISGHRSVSWYQQTPGQGLQFLFEYFSETQRNKGNFPGRFSGRQFSNSRSEMNVSTLELGDSALYLCASSFDALNTEAFFGQGTRLTVV.

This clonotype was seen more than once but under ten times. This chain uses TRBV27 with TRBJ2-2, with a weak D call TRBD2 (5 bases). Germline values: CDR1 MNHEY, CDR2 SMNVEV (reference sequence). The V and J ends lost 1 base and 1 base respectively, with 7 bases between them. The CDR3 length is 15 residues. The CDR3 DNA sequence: TGTGCCAGCAGTTTATACGGAGGGAACACCGGGGAGCTGTTTTTT. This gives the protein CASSLYGGNTGELFF.

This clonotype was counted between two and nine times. The CDR3 nucleotides read TGCAGTGCTAACGTCGGGGGCACAGATACGCAGTATTTT. This sequence encodes CSANVGGTDTQYF. V gene TRBV20-1 combines with J gene TRBJ2-3; a possible D gene is TRBD2 (5 bases). There are 13 residues in the CDR3. Trimming removed 4 bases at V and 1 base at J, with 9 bases between. Per germline, CDR1 DFQATT and CDR2 SNEGSKA (reference sequence).

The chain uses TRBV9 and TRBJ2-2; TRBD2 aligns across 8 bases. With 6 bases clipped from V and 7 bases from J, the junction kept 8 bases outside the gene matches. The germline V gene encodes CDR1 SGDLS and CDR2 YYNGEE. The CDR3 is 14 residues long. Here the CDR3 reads CASTGLALSGELFF. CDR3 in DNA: TGTGCCAGCACCGGACTAGCCCTGAGCGGGGAGCTGTTTTTT.

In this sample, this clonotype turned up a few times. The CDR3 reads CASSPIPGQGSGNTIYF. CDR3 nucleotides: TGTGCCAGCAGCCCAATCCCGGGACAGGGTTCTGGAAACACCATATATTTT. The V and J genes are TRBV9 and TRBJ1-3; 9 nucleotides align to TRBD1. The V gene end was trimmed by 4 bases and the J gene end by 1 base; junction bases not matched to a gene: 9. This CDR3 spans 17 amino acids. Germline assignment: CDR1 SGDLS and CDR2 YYNGEE.

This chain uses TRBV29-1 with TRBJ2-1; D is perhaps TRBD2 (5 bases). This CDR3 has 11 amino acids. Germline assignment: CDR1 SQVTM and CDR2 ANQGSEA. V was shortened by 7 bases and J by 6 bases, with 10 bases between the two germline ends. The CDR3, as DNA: TGCAGCGGAGGGCCGGGCAATGAGCAGTTCTTC. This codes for CSGGPGNEQFF.

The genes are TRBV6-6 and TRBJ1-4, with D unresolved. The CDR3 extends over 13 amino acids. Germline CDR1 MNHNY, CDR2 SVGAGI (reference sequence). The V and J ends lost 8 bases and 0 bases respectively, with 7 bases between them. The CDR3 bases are TGTGCCAGCTATGGCCCAACTAATGAAAAACTGTTTTTT. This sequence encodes CASYGPTNEKLFF.

Here the CDR3 reads CASNAGPGMMNTEAFF. CDR3 bases: TGTGCCAGTAATGCCGGGCCAGGGATGATGAACACTGAAGCTTTCTTT. The gene calls are TRBV19 and TRBJ1-1; a weak D match, TRBD1 (5 bases). V was shortened by 7 bases and J by 0 bases, with 18 bases between the two germline ends. Germline loops: CDR1 LNHDA, CDR2 SQIVND (reference sequence). The CDR3 has 16 amino acids.

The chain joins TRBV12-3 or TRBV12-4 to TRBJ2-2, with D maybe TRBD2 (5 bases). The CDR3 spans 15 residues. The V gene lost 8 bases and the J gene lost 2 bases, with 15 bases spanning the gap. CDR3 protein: CASRRTLLNTGELFF. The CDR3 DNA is TGTGCCAGCCGTAGGACTTTACTCAACACCGGGGAGCTGTTTTTT.

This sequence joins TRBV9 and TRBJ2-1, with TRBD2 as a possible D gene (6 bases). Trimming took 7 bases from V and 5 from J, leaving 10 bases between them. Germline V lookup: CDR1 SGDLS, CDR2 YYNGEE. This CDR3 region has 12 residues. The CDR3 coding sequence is TGTGCCAGCGGGAGGATCGACAATGAGCAGTTCTTC. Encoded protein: CASGRIDNEQFF.

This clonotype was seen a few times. CDR3 loop: CASSFRGGNTIYF. CDR3 nucleotides: TGTGCCAGCAGTTTTAGAGGGGGAAACACCATATATTTT. The J gene is TRBJ1-3, the V gene TRBV27; D is uncertain. Germline CDR1 is MNHEY and CDR2 is SMNVEV (reference sequence). The CDR3 runs 13 residues. The ends were cut back, 3 bases at V and 4 bases at J, with 7 bases in the middle.

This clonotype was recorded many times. CDR3 loop: CASSLSLDTQYF. CDR3 nucleotides: TGTGCCAGCAGTTTGTCGCTAGATACGCAGTATTTT. The genes are TRBV12-3 or TRBV12-4 and TRBJ2-3; D is undetermined. The V and J ends lost 3 bases and 5 bases respectively, with 6 bases between them. The CDR3 loop spans 12 amino acids.

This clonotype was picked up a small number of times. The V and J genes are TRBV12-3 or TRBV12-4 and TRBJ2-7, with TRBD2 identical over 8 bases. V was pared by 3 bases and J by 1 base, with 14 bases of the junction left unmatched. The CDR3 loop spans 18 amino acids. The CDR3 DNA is TGTGCCAGCAGTTTCGTGGGACTAGGGTTCATCGGATCCTACGAGCAGTACTTC. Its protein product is CASSFVGLGFIGSYEQYF.